The rows below give T cell receptor beta chains drawn from one sample of a study of shared clonotypes between healthy human individuals. Data came from immunoSEQ multiplex PCR; TCRdb stores just in-frame clones and leaves some out. The table shows more than 2,000,000 clones, with roughly 92% occurring only once. Sequencing was carried out using naive CD4+ T cells sorted from blood. These receptor sequences come from a man younger than 35 in good health. Each CDR3 is given with its conserved first and last residue. The D gene is left open where the match is weak. Some rows mark clone size as missing; the rest say once, few, many or name a class of expanded clone.

CDR3 protein: CASSLAWGGLYNEQFF; CDR3 DNA: TGCGCCAGCAGCCTTGCCTGGGGGGGACTGTACAATGAGCAGTTCTTC; J gene: TRBJ2-1; clone size: .; D gene: TRBD2; V gene: TRBV5-1
CDR3 protein: CASSLGVSFSYNEQFF; CDR3 DNA: TGTGCCAGCAGCTTAGGAGTCTCCTTCTCCTACAATGAGCAGTTCTTC; J gene: TRBJ2-1; clone size: once; D gene: .; V gene: TRBV7-9
CDR3 protein: CASSLSRTAGANVLTF; CDR3 DNA: TGTGCCAGCAGCTTGTCTCGGACGGCTGGGGCCAACGTCCTGACTTTC; J gene: TRBJ2-6; clone size: .; D gene: .; V gene: TRBV7-2
CDR3 protein: CAISNGDFYSTDTQYF; CDR3 DNA: TGTGCCATCAGTAACGGGGACTTTTACAGCACAGATACGCAGTATTTT; J gene: TRBJ2-3; clone size: .; D gene: .; V gene: TRBV10-3
CDR3 protein: CASSVEGTGGRDTQYF; CDR3 DNA: TGTGCCAGCAGCGTAGAAGGCACAGGGGGACGAGATACGCAGTATTTT; J gene: TRBJ2-3; clone size: once; D gene: TRBD1; V gene: TRBV9
CDR3 protein: CASSGRGGLKSEAFF; CDR3 DNA: TGTGCCAGCAGCGGTCGCGGGGGGCTGAAGTCTGAAGCTTTCTTT; J gene: TRBJ1-1; clone size: .; D gene: .; V gene: TRBV5-6
CDR3 protein: CASSLVVFRSGGPEDTQYF; CDR3 DNA: TGCGCCAGCAGCTTGGTTGTTTTTCGGAGCGGGGGGCCGGAAGATACGCAGTATTTT; J gene: TRBJ2-3; clone size: .; D gene: TRBD2; V gene: TRBV5-1
CDR3 protein: CASSPTLPGGRPDTQYF; CDR3 DNA: TGTGCCAGCAGTCCGACCCTCCCTGGGGGGAGACCAGATACGCAGTATTTT; J gene: TRBJ2-3; clone size: .; D gene: .; V gene: TRBV27
CDR3 protein: CASSLASGGSNEQFF; CDR3 DNA: TGTGCCAGCAGCTTGGCTAGCGGGGGGTCGAATGAGCAGTTCTTC; J gene: TRBJ2-1; clone size: once; D gene: TRBD2; V gene: TRBV5-4
CDR3 protein: CASSEYRAGVGETQYF; CDR3 DNA: TGTGCCAGCAGTGAATATAGGGCGGGAGTAGGGGAGACCCAGTACTTC; J gene: TRBJ2-5; clone size: .; D gene: TRBD2; V gene: TRBV25-1